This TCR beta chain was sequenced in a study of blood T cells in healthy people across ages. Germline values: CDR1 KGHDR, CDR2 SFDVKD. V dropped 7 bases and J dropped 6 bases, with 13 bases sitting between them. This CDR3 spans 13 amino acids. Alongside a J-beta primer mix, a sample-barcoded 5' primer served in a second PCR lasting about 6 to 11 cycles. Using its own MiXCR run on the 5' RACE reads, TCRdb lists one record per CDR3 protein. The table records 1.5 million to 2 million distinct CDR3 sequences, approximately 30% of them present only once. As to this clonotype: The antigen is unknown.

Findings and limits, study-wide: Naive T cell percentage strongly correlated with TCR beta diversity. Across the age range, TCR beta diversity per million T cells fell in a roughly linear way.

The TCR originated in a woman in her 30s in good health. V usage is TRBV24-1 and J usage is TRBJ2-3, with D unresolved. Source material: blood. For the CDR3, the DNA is TGTGCCACCAGCGAAGGGTCCGTGGATACGCAGTATTTT. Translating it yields CATSEGSVDTQYF.